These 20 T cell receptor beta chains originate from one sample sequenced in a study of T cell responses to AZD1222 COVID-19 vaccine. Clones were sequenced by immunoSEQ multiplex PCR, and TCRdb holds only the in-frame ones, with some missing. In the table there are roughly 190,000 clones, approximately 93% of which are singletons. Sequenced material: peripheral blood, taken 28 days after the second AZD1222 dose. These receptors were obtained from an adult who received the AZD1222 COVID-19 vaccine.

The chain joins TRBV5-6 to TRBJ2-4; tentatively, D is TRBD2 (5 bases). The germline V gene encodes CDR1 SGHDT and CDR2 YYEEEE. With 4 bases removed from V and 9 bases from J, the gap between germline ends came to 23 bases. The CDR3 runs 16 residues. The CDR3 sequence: CASSPAGGSSGAIQYF. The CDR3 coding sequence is TGTGCCAGCAGCCCCGCTGGCGGGTCGAGTGGCGCCATTCAGTACTTC.

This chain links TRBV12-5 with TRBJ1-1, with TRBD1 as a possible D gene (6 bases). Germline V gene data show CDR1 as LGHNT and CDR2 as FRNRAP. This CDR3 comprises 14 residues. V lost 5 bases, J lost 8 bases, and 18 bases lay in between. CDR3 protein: CASGVAAVGAEAFF. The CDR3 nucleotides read TGTGCTAGTGGTGTTGCCGCAGTGGGGGCGGAAGCTTTCTTT.

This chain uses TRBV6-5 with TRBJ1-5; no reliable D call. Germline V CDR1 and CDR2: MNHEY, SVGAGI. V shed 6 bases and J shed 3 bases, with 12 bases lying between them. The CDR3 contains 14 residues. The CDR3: CASRLEGFNQPQHF. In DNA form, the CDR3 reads TGTGCCAGCAGGTTGGAAGGTTTCAATCAGCCCCAGCATTTT.

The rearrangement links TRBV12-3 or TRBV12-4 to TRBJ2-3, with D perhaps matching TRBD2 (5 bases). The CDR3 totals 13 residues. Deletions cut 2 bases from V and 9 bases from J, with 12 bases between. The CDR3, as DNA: TGTGCCAGCAGTTTAACTAGGCAAGACACGCAGTATTTT. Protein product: CASSLTRQDTQYF.

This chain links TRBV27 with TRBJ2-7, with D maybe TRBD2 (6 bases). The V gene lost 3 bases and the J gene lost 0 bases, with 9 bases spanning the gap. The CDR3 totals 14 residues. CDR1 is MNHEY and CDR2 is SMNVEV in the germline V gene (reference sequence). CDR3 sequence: CASSLYGSSYEQYF. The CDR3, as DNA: TGTGCCAGCAGTTTGTACGGGAGCTCCTACGAGCAGTACTTC.

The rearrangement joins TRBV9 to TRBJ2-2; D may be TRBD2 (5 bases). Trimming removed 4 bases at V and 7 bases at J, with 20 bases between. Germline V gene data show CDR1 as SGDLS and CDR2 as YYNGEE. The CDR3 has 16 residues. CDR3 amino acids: CASSPATWASGGELFF. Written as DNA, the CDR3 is TGTGCCAGCAGCCCCGCGACTTGGGCGAGCGGCGGGGAGCTGTTTTTT. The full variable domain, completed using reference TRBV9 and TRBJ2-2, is DSGVTQTPKHLITATGQRVTLRCSPRSGDLSVYWYQQSLDQGLQFLIQYYNGEERAKGNILERFSAQQFPDLHSELNLSSLELGDSALYFCASSPATWASGGELFFGEGSRLTVL.

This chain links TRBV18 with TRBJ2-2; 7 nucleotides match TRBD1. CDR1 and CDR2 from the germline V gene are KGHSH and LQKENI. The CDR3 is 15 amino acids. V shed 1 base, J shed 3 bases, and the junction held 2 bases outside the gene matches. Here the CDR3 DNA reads TGTGCCAGCTCACCACTCCAGGGGGACACCGGGGAGCTGTTTTTT. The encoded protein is CASSPLQGDTGELFF.

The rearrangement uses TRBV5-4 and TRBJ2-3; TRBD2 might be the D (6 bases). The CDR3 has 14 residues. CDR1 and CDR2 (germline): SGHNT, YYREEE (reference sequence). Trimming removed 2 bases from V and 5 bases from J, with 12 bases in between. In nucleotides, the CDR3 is TGTGCCAGCAGCTTACGGGAGACAAGAGATACGCAGTATTTT. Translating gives CASSLRETRDTQYF.

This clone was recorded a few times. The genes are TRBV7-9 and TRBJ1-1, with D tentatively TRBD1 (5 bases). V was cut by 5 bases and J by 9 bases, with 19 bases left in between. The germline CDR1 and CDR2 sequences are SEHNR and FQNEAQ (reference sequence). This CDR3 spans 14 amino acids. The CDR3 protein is CASSQSGGERKAFF. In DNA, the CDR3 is TGTGCCAGCAGCCAAAGTGGGGGGGAAAGGAAAGCTTTCTTT.

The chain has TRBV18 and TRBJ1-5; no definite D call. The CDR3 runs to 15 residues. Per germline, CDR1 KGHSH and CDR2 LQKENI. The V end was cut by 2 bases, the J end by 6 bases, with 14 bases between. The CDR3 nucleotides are TGTGCCAGCTCACCAATTGAGAGCGGGTCTCAGCCCCAGCATTTT. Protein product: CASSPIESGSQPQHF. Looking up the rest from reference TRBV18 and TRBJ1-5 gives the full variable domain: NAGVMQNPRHLVRRRGQEARLRCSPMKGHSHVYWYRQLPEEGLKFMVYLQKENIIDESGMPKERFSAEFPKEGPSILRIQQVVRGDSAAYFCASSPIESGSQPQHFGDGTRLSIL.

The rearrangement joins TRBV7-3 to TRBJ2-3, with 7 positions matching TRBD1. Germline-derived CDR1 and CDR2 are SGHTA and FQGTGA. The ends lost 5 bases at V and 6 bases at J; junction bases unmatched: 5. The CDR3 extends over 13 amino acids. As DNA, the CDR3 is TGTGCCAGCAGCCAAGGGGGCTGGGATACGCAGTATTTT. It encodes CASSQGGWDTQYF.

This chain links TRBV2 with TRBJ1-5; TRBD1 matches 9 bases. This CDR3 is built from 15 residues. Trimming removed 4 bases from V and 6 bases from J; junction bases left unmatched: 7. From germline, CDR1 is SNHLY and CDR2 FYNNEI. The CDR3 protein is CASSVTGGSFQPQHF. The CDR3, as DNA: TGTGCCAGCAGTGTTACAGGGGGCTCCTTTCAGCCCCAGCATTTT.

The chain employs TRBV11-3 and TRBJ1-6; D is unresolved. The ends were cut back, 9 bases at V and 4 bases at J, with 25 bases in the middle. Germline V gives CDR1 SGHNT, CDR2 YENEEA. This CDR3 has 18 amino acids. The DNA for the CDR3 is TGTGCCAGTGCGAACGAACGATCCTTGCAGGAATATAATTCACCCCTCCACTTT. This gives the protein CASANERSLQEYNSPLHF.

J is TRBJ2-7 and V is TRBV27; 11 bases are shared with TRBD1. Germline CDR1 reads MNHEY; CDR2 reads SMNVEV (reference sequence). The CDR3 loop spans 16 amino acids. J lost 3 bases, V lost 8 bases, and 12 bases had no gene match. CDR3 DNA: TGTGCCAGCCGCAGCCGGACCGGGACAGGGGGCTACGAGCAGTACTTC. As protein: CASRSRTGTGGYEQYF.

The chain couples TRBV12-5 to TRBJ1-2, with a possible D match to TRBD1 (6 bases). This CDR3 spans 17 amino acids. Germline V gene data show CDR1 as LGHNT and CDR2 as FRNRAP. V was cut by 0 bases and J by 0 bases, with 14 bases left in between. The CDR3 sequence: CASGLVSRGRANYGYTF. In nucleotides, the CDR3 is TGTGCTAGTGGTTTGGTTTCCAGGGGAAGAGCTAACTATGGCTACACCTTC.

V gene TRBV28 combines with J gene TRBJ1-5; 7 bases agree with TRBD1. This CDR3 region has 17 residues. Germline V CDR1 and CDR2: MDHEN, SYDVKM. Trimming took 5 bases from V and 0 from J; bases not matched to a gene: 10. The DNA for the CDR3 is TGTGCCAGCAGTCCCTCCCCGACAGGGTATAGCAATCAGCCCCAGCATTTT. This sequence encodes CASSPSPTGYSNQPQHF.

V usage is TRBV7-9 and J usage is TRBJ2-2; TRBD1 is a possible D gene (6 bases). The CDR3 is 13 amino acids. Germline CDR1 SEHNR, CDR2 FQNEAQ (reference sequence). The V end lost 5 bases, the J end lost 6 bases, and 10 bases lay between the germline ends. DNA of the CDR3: TGTGCCAGCAGCCTACAGGGTTCCGGGGAGCTGTTTTTT. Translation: CASSLQGSGELFF.

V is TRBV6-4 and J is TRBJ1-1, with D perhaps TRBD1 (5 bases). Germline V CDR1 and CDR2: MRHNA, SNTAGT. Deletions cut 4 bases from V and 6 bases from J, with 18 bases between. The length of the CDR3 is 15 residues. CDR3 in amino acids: CASSAAGLSNSEAFF. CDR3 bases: TGTGCCAGCAGTGCCGCGGGACTGTCAAATTCTGAAGCTTTCTTT.

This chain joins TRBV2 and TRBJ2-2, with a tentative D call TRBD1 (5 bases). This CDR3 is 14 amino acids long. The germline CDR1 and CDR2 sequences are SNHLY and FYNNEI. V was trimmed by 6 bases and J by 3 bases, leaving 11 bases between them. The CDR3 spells CASREWGDTGELFF. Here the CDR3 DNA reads TGTGCCAGCAGGGAATGGGGCGACACCGGGGAGCTGTTTTTT.

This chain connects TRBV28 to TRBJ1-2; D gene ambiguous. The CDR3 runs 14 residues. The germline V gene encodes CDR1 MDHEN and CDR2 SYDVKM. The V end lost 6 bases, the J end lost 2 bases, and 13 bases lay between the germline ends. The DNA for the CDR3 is TGTGCCAGCAGCCCGATAGGAAACAACTATGGCTACACCTTC. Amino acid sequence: CASSPIGNNYGYTF.